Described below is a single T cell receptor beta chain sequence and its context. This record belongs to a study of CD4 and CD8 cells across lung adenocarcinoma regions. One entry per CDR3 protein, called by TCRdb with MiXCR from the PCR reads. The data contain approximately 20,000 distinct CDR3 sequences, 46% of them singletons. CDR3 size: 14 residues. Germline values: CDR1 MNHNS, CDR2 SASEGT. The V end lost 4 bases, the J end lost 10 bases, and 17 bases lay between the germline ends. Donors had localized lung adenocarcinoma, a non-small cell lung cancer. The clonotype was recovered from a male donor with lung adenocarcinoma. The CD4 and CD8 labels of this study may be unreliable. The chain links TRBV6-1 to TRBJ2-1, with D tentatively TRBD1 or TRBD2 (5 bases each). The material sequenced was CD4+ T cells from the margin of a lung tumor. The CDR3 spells CASSVGEFSYEQFF. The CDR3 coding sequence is TGTGCCAGCAGTGTAGGGGAGTTCTCCTACGAGCAGTTCTTC.